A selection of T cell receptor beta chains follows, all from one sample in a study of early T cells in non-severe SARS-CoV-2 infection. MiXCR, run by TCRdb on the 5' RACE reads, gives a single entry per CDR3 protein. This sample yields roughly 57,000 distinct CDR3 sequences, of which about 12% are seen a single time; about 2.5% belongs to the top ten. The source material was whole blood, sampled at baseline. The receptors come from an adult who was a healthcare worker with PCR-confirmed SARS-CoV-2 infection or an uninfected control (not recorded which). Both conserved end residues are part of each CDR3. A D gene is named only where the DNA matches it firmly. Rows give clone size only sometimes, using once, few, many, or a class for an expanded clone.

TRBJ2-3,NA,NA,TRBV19,TGTGCCAGTCGGGGGCGGCTGACAGATACGCAGTATTTT,CASRGRLTDTQYF
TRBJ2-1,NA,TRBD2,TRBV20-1,TGCAGTGCTAGAGGGGGTTCCTCTAGCGGGAGCTCCTACAATGAGCAGTTCTTC,CSARGGSSSGSSYNEQFF
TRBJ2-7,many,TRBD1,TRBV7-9,TGTGCCAGCAGCTTTATGACAGGGGCGGTCTACGAGCAGTACTTC,CASSFMTGAVYEQYF
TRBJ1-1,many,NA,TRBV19,TGTGCCAGTAGTATAAAAGTGGGCGAGAACACTGAAGCTTTCTTT,CASSIKVGENTEAFF
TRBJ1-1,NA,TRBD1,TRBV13,TGTGCCAGCAGCTCCTCCCACCGGGACAGGGACACTGAAGCTTTCTTT,CASSSSHRDRDTEAFF
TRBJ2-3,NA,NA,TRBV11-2,TGTGCCAGCAGGTCCTCCCGGGAACTAGGATCTGCTACGCAGTATTTT,CASRSSRELGSATQYF
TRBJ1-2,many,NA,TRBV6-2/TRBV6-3,TGTGCCAGCAGTTACTCGATGGAAGGCCATGGCTACACCTTC,CASSYSMEGHGYTF
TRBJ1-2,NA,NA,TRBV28,TGTGCCAGCAGAAGTGGGACAAACTATGGCTACACCTTC,CASRSGTNYGYTF
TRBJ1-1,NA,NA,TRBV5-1,TGCGCCAGCAGCTGGGACCCAGGGAACACTGAAGCTTTCTTT,CASSWDPGNTEAFF
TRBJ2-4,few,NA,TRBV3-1,TGTGCCAGCAGCCCACCGGACAGTGCCAAAAACATTCAGTACTTC,CASSPPDSAKNIQYF
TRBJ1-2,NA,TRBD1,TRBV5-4,TGTGCCAGCAGTGGGACAGGGGGCACCTATGGCTACACCTTC,CASSGTGGTYGYTF
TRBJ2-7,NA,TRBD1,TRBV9,TGTGCCAGCAGCGTCAGACAGGGTGGGGAGCAGTACTTC,CASSVRQGGEQYF
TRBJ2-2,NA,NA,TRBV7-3,TGTGCCAGCAGCCCGTCACCAAATACAGCGGCGACCGGGGAGCTGTTTTTT,CASSPSPNTAATGELFF
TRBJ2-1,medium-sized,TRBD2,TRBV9,TGTGCCAGCAGCGTAGATAGCGGGAACTACAATGAGCAGTTCTTC,CASSVDSGNYNEQFF
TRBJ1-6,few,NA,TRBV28,TGTGCCAGCAGCCCGAATAATTCACCCCTCCACTTT,CASSPNNSPLHF
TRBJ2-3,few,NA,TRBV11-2,TGTGCCAGCAGCTTAATGGCCCGCGATACGCAGTATTTT,CASSLMARDTQYF
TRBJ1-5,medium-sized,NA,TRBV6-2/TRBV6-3,TGTGCCAGCAGTTACTCGACTTTTAATTCCGTCTATCAGCCCCAGCATTTT,CASSYSTFNSVYQPQHF
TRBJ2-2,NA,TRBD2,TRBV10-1,TGCGCCAGCGGAAATAGCGGGAAGAACACCGGGGAGCTGTTTTTT,CASGNSGKNTGELFF
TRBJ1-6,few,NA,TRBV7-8,TGTGCCAGCAGCTTGGGGGGATATAATTCACCCCTCCACTTT,CASSLGGYNSPLHF